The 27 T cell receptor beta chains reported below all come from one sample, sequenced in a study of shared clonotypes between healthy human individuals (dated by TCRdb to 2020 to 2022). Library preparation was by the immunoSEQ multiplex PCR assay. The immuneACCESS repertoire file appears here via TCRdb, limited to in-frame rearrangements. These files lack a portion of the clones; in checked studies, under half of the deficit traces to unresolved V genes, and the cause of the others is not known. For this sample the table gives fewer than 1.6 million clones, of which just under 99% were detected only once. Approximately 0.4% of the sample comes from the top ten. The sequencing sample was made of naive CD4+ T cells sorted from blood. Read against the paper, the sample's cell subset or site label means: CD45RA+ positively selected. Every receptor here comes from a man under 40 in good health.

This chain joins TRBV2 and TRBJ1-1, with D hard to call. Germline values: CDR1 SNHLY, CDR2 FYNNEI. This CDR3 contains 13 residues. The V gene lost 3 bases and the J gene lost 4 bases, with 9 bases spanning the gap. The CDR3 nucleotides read TGTGCCAGCAGTGAGGGTTATAGCACTGAAGCTTTCTTT. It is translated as CASSEGYSTEAFF.

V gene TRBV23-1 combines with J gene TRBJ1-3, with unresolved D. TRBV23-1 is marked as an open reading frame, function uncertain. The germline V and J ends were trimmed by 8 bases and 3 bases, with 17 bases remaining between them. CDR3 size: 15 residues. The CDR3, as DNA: TGCGCCAGCTCGGCGAATGAAGCTGATGGAAACACCATATATTTT. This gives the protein CASSANEADGNTIYF.

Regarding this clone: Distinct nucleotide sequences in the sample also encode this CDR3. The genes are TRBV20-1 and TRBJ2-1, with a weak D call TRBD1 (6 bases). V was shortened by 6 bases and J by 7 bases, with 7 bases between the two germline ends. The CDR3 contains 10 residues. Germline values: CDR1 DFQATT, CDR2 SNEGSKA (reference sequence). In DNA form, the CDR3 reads TGCAGTGCACAGGGAAATGAGCAGTTCTTC. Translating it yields CSAQGNEQFF.

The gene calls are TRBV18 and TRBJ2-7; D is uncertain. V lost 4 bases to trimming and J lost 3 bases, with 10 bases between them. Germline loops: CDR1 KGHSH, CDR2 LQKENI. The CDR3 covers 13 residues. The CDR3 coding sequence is TGTGCCAGCTCACGAAATCTAGTCTACGAGCAGTACTTC. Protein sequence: CASSRNLVYEQYF.

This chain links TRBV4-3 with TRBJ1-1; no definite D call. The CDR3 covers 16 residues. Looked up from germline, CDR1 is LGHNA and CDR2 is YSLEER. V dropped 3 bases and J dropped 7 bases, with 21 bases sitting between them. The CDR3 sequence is CASSHSRPPNLVEAFF. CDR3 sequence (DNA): TGCGCCAGCAGCCATTCCCGTCCGCCCAATTTGGTTGAAGCTTTCTTT.

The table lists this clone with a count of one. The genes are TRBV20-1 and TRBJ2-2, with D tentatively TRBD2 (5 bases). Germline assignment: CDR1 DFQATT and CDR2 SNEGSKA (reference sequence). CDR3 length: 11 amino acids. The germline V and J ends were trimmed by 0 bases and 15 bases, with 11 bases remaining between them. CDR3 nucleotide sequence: TGCAGTGCTAGAGAGTATGTCGGGATGTTTTTT. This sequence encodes CSAREYVGMFF.

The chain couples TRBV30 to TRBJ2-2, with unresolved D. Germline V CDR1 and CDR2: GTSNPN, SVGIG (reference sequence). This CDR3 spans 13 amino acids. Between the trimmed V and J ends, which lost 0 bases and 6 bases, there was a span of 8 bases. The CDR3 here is CAWSVGRPGELFF. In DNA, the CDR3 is TGTGCCTGGAGTGTAGGAAGGCCCGGGGAGCTGTTTTTT. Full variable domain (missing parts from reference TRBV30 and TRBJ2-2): SQTIHQWPATLVQPVGSPLSLECTVEGTSNPNLYWYRQAAGRGLQLLFYSVGIGQISSEVPQNLSASRPQDRQFILSSKKLLLSDSGFYLCAWSVGRPGELFFGEGSRLTVL.

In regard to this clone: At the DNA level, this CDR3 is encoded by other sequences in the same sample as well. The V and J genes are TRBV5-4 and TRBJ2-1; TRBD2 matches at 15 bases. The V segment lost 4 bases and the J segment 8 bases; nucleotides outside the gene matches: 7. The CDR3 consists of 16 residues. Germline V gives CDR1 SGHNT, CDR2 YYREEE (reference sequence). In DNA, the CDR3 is TGTGCCAGCAGCCCGGGACTAGCGGGAGGAGGGGATGAGCAGTTCTTC. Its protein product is CASSPGLAGGGDEQFF.

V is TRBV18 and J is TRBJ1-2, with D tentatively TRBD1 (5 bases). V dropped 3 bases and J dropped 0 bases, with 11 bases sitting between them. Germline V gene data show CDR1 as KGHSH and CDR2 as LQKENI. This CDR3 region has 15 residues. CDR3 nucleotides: TGTGCCAGCTCACCTGCATGGGGCGCTAACTATGGCTACACCTTC. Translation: CASSPAWGANYGYTF.

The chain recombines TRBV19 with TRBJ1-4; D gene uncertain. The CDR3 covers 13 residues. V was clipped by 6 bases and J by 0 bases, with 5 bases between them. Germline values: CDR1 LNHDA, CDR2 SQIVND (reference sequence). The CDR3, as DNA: TGTGCCAGTAGAAGAGCAACTAATGAAAAACTGTTTTTT. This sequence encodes CASRRATNEKLFF. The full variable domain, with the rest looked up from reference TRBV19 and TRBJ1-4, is DGGITQSPKYLFRKEGQNVTLSCEQNLNHDAMYWYRQDPGQGLRLIYYSQIVNDFQKGDIAEGYSVSREKKESFPLTVTSAQKNPTAFYLCASRRATNEKLFFGSGTQLSVL.

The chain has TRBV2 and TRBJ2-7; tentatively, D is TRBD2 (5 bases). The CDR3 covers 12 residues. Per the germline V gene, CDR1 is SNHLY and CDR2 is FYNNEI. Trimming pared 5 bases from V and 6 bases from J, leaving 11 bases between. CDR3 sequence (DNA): TGTGCCAGCAGTTTCACTAGGTTCGAGCAGTACTTC. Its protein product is CASSFTRFEQYF.

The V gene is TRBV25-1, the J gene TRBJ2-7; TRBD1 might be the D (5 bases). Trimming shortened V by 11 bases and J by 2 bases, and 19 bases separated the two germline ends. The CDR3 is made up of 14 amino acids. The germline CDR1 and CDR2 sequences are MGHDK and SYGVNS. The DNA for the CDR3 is TGTGCCGTCGCACCAGGGAAAAATGCCTACGAGCAGTACTTC. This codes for CAVAPGKNAYEQYF.

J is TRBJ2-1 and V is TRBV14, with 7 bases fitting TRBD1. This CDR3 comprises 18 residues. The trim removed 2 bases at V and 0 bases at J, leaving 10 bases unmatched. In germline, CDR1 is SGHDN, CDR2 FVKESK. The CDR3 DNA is TGTGCCAGCAGCCAAAAAACAGGGGTCCTACTCTCCTACAATGAGCAGTTCTTC. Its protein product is CASSQKTGVLLSYNEQFF. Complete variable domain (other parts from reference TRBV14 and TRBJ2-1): EAGVTQFPSHSVIEKGQTVTLRCDPISGHDNLYWYRRVMGKEIKFLLHFVKESKQDESGMPNNRFLAERTGGTYSTLKVQPAELEDSGVYFCASSQKTGVLLSYNEQFFGPGTRLTVL.

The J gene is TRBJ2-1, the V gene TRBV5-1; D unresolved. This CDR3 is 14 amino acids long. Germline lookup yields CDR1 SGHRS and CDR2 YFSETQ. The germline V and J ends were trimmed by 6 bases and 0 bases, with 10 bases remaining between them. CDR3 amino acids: CASTSPGSYNEQFF. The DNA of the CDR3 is TGCGCCAGCACCAGTCCCGGCTCCTACAATGAGCAGTTCTTC.

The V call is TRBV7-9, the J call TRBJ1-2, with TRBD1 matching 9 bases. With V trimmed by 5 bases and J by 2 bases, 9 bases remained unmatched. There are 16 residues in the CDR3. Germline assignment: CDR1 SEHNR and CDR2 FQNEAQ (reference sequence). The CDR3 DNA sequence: TGTGCCAGCAGCGCGTTGGGGACAGGGAACAACTATGGCTACACCTTC. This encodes CASSALGTGNNYGYTF.

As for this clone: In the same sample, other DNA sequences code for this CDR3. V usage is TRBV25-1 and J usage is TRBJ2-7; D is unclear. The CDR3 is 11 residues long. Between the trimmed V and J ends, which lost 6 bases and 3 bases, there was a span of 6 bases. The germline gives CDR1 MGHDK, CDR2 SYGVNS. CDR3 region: CASSGIYEQYF. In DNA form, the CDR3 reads TGTGCCAGCAGCGGAATCTACGAGCAGTACTTC.

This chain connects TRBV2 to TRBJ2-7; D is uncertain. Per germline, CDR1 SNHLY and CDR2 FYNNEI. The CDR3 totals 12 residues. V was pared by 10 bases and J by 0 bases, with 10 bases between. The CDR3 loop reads CATRTSSYEQYF. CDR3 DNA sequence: TGTGCCACTCGGACGAGCTCCTACGAGCAGTACTTC. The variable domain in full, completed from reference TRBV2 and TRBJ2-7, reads EPEVTQTPSHQVTQMGQEVILRCVPISNHLYFYWYRQILGQKVEFLVSFYNNEISEKSEIFDDQFSVERPDGSNFTLKIRSTKLEDSAMYFCATRTSSYEQYFGPGTRLTVT.

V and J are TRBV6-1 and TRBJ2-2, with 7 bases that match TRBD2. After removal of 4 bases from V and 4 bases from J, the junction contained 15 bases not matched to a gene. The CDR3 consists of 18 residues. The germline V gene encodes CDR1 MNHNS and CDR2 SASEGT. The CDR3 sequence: CASSVRGRAGTGTGELFF. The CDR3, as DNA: TGTGCCAGCAGTGTACGGGGGAGGGCCGGTACCGGCACCGGGGAGCTGTTTTTT.

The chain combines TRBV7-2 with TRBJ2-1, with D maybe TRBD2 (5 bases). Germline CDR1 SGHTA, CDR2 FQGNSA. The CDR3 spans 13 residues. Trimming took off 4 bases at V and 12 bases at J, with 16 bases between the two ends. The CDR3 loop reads CASSSNPGFGQFF. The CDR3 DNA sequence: TGTGCCAGCAGCTCCAACCCGGGGTTTGGGCAGTTCTTC.

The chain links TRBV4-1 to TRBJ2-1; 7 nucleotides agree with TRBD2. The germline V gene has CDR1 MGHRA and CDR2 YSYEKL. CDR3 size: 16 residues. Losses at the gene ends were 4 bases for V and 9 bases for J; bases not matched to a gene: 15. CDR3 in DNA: TGCGCCAGCAGCCGCGTCGGCCGACCTGGGGAGGGTGAGCAGTTCTTC. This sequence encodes CASSRVGRPGEGEQFF.

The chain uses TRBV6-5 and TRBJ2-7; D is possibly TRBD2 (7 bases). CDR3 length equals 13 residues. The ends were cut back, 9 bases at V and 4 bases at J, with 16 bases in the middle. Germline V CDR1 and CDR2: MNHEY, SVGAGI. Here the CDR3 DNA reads TGTGCCAGTGGGGAGGGACACCCATACGAGCAGTACTTC. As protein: CASGEGHPYEQYF.

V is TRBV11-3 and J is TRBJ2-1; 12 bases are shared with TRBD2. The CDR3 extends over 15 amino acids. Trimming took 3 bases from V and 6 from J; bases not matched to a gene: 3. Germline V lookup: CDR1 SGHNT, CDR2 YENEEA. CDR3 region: CASSFRLAGVNEQFF. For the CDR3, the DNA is TGTGCCAGCAGCTTCCGACTAGCGGGAGTCAATGAGCAGTTCTTC.

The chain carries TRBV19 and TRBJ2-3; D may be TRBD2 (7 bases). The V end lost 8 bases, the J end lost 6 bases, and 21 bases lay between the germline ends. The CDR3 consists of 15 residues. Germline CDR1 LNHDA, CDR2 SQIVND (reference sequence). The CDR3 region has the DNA TGTGCCAGTCGACTAGCAGGGGCCCCAATGGATACGCAGTATTTT. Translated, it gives CASRLAGAPMDTQYF.

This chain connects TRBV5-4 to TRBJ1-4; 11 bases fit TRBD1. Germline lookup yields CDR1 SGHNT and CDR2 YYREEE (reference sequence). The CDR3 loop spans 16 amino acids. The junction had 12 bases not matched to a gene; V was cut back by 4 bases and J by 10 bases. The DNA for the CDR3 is TGTGCCAGCAGCACGGCGGACAGGGGGCGCGTAGGAAAACTGTTTTTT. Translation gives CASSTADRGRVGKLFF.

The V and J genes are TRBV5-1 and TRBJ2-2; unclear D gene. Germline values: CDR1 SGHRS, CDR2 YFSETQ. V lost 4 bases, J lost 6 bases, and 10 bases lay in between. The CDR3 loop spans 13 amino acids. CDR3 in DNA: TGCGCCAGCAGCAGTGTTGAGGCCGGGGAGCTGTTTTTT. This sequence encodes CASSSVEAGELFF.

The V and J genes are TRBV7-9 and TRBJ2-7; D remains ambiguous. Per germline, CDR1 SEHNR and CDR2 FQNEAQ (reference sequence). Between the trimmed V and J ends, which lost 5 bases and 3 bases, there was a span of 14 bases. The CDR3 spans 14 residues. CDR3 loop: CASSRLDGNYEQYF. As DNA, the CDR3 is TGTGCCAGCAGCCGACTGGACGGCAACTACGAGCAGTACTTC.

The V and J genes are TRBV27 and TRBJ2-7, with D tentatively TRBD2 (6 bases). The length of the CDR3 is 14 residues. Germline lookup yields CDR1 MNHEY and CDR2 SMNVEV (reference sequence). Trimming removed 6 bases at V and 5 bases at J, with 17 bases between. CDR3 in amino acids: CASRLAFLRDEQYF. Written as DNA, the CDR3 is TGTGCCAGCAGACTAGCTTTTCTTCGGGACGAGCAGTACTTC.